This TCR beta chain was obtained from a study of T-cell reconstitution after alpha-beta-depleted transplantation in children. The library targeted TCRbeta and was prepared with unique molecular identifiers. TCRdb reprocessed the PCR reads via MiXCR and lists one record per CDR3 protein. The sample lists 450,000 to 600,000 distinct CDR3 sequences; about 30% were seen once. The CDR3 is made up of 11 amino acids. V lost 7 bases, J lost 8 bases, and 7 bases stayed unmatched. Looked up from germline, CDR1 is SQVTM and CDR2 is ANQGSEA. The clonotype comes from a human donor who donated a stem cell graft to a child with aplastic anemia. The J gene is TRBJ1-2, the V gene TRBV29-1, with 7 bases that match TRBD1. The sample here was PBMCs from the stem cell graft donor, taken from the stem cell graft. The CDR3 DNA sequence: TGCAGCGAGCGGACAGGTCAAGGCTACACCTTC. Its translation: CSERTGQGYTF.